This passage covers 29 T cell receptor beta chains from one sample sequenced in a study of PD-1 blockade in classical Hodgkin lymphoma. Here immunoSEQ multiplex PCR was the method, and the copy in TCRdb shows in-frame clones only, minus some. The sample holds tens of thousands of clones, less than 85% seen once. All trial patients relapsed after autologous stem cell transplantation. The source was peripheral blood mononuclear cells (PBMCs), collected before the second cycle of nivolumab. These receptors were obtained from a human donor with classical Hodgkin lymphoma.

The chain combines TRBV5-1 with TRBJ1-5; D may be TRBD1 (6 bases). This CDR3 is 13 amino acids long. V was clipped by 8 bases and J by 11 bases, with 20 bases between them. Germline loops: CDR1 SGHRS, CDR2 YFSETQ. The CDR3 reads CASSRGPSGAQHF. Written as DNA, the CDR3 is TGCGCCAGTTCCAGGGGTCCCTCGGGGGCCCAGCATTTT. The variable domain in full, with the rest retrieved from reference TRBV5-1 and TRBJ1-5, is KAGVTQTPRYLIKTRGQQVTLSCSPISGHRSVSWYQQTPGQGLQFLFEYFSETQRNKGNFPGRFSGRQFSNSRSEMNVSTLELGDSALYLCASSRGPSGAQHFGDGTRLSIL.

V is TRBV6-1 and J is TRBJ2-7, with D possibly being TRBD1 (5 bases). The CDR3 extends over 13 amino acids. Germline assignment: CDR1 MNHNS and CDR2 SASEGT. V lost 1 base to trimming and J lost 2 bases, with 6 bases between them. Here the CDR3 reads CASSEGGPYEQYF. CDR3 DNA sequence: TGTGCCAGCAGTGAAGGGGGCCCCTACGAGCAGTACTTC.

The CDR3 sequence is CASSPGGAPPDTQYF. The CDR3 nucleotides read TGTGCCAGCAGCCCAGGGGGGGCACCACCGGATACGCAGTATTTT. V gene TRBV7-9 combines with J gene TRBJ2-3; TRBD1 or TRBD2 may be the D gene (7 bases each). CDR3 length equals 15 residues. Germline values: CDR1 SEHNR, CDR2 FQNEAQ (reference sequence). Deletions cut 5 bases from V and 6 bases from J, with 18 bases between.

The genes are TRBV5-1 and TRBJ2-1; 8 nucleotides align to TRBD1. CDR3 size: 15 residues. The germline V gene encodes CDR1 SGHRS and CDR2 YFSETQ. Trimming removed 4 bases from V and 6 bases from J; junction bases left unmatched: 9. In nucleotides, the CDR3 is TGCGCCAGCAGCCTCCGACAGGGGATGGGCAATGAGCAGTTCTTC. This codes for CASSLRQGMGNEQFF.

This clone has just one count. The CDR3 loop reads CASSPGWQGSFEQYF. In nucleotides, the CDR3 is TGTGCCAGCAGCCCAGGATGGCAGGGCTCCTTTGAGCAGTACTTC. The rearrangement joins TRBV14 to TRBJ2-7, with D tentatively TRBD1 (5 bases). CDR3 length: 15 residues. V lost 4 bases and J lost 7, with 20 bases in between. CDR1 and CDR2 (germline): SGHDN, FVKESK.

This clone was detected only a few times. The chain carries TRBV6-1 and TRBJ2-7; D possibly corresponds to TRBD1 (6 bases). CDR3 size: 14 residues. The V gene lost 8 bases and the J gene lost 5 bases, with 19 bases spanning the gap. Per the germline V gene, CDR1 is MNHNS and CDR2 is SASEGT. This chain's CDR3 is CASGRTGHSDEQYF. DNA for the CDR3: TGTGCCAGCGGTCGAACAGGGCATTCAGACGAGCAGTACTTC.

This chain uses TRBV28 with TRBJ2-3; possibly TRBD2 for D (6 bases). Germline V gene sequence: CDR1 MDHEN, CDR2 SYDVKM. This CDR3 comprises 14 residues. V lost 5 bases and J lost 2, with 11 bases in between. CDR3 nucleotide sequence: TGTGCCAGCAGTAGCGGGCGGGACACAGATACGCAGTATTTT. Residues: CASSSGRDTDTQYF.

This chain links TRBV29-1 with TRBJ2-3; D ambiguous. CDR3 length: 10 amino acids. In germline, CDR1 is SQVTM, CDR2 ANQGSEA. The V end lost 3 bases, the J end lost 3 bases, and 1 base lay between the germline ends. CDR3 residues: CSVETDTQYF. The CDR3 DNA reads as TGCAGCGTTGAGACAGATACGCAGTATTTT.

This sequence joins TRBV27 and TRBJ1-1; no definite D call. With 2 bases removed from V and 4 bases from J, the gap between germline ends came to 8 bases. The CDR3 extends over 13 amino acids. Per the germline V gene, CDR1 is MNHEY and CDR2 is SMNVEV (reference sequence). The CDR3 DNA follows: TGTGCCAGCAGTTTAGGTTTGAGCACTGAAGCTTTCTTT. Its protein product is CASSLGLSTEAFF.

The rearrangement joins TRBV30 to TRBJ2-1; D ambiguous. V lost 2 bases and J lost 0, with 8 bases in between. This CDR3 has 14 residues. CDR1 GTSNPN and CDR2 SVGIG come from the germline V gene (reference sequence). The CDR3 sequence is CAWSTFTSYNEQFF. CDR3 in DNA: TGTGCCTGGAGTACTTTTACCTCCTACAATGAGCAGTTCTTC.

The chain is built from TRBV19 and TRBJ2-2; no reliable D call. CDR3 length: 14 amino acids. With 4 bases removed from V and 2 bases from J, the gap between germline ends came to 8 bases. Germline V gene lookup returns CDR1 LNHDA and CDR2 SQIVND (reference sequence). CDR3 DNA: TGTGCCAGTAGTAAGGACGGTAACACCGGGGAGCTGTTTTTT. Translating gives CASSKDGNTGELFF.

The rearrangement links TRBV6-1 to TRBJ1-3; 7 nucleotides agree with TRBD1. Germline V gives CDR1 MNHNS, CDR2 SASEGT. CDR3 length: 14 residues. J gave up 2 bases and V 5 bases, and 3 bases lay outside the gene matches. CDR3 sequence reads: CASSTGTAGNTIYF. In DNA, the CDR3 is TGTGCCAGCAGTACCGGGACAGCTGGAAACACCATATATTTT.

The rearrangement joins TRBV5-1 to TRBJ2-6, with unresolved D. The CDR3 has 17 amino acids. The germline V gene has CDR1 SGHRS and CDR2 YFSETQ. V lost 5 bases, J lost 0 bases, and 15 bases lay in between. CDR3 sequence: CASSMYGANSGANVLTF. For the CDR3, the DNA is TGCGCCAGCAGTATGTACGGCGCGAACTCTGGGGCCAACGTCCTGACTTTC.

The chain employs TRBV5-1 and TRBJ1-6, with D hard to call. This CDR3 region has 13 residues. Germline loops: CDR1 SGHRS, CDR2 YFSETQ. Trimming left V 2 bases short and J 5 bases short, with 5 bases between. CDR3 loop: CASSFENNSPLHF. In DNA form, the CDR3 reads TGCGCCAGCAGCTTCGAGAATAATTCACCCCTCCACTTT.

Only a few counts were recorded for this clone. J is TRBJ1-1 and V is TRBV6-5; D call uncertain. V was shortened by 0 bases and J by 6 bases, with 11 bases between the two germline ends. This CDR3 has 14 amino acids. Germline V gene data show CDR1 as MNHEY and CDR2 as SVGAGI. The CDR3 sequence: CASSYSQRRAEAFF. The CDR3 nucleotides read TGTGCCAGCAGTTACTCACAGCGGAGGGCTGAAGCTTTCTTT.

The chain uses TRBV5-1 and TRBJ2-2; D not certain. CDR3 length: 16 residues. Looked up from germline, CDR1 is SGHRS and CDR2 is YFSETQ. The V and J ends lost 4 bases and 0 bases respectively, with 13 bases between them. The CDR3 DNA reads TGCGCCAGCAGCGGCTTTGCGCCTGCGAACACCGGGGAGCTGTTTTTT. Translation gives CASSGFAPANTGELFF.

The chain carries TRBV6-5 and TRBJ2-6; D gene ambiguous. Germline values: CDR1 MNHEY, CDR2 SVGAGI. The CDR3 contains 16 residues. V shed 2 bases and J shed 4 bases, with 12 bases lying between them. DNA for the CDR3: TGTGCCAGCAGTTACCTCGGCCCTGCGGGGGCCAACGTCCTGACTTTC. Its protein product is CASSYLGPAGANVLTF.

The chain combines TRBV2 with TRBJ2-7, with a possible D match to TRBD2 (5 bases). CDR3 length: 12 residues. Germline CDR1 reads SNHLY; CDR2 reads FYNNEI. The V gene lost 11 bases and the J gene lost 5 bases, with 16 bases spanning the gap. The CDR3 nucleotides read TGTGCCGGCTCGGTGAACGGGGACGAGCAGTACTTC. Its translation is CAGSVNGDEQYF.

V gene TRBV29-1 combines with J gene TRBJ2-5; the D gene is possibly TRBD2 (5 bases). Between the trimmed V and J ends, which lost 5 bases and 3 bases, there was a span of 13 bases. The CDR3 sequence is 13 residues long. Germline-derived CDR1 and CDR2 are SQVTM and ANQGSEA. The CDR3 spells CSVPRAGEETQYF. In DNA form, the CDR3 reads TGCAGCGTTCCGAGGGCAGGAGAAGAGACCCAGTACTTC.

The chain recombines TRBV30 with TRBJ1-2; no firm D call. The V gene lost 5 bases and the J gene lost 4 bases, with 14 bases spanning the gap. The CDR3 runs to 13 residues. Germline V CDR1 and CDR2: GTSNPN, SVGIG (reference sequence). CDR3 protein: CAWEGAGPYGYTF. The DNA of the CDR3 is TGTGCCTGGGAGGGAGCAGGACCCTATGGCTACACCTTC. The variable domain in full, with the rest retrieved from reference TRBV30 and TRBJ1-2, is SQTIHQWPATLVQPVGSPLSLECTVEGTSNPNLYWYRQAAGRGLQLLFYSVGIGQISSEVPQNLSASRPQDRQFILSSKKLLLSDSGFYLCAWEGAGPYGYTFGSGTRLTVV.

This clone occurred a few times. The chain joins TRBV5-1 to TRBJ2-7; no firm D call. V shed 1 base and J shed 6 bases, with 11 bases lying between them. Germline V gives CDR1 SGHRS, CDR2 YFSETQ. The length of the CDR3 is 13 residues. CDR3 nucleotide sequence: TGCGCCAGCAGCTTGCCAGGCCCCCCCGAGCAGTACTTC. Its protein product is CASSLPGPPEQYF. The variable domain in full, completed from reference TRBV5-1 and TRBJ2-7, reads KAGVTQTPRYLIKTRGQQVTLSCSPISGHRSVSWYQQTPGQGLQFLFEYFSETQRNKGNFPGRFSGRQFSNSRSEMNVSTLELGDSALYLCASSLPGPPEQYFGPGTRLTVT.

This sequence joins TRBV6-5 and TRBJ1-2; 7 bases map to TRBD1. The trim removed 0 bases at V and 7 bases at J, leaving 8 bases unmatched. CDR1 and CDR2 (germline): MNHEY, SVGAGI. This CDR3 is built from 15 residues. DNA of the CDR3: TGTGCCAGCAGTTACTCGAAGGGGGCGTCCAGTGGCTACACCTTC. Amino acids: CASSYSKGASSGYTF.

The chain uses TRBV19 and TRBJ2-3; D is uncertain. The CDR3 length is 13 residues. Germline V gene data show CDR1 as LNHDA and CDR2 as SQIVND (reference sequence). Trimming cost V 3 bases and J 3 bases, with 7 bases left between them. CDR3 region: CASSIIGTDTQYF. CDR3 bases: TGTGCCAGTAGTATCATAGGGACAGATACGCAGTATTTT.

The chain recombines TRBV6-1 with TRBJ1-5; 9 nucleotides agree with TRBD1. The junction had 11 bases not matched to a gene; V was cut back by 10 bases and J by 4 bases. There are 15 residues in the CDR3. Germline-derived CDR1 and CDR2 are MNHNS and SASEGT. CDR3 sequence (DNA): TGTGCCACCGGGACAGGGACTTTTGGGAATCAGCCCCAGCATTTT. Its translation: CATGTGTFGNQPQHF.

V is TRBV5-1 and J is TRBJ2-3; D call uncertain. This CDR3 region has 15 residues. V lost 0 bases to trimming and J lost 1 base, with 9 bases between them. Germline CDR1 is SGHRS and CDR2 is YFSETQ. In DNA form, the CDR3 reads TGCGCCAGCAGCTTGGATCCGGGTGGCACAGATACGCAGTATTTT. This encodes CASSLDPGGTDTQYF.

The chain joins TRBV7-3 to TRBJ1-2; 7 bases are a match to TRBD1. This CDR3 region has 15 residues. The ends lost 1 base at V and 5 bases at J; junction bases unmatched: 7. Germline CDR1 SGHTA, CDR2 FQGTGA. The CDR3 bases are TGTGCCAGCAGCTTAATACCAGGGGGAGAATATGGCTACACCTTC. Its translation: CASSLIPGGEYGYTF.

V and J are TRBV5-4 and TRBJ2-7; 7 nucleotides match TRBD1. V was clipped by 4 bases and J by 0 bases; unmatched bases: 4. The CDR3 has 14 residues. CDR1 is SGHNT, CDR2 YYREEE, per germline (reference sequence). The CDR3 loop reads CASSRDSASYEQYF. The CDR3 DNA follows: TGTGCCAGCAGCCGGGACAGTGCCTCCTACGAGCAGTACTTC.

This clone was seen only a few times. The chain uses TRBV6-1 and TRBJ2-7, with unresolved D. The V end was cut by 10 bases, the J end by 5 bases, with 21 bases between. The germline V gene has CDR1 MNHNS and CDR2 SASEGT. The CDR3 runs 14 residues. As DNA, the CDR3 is TGTGCCACCGTTTTTGGCCCCGGAAGACACGAGCAGTACTTC. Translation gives CATVFGPGRHEQYF.

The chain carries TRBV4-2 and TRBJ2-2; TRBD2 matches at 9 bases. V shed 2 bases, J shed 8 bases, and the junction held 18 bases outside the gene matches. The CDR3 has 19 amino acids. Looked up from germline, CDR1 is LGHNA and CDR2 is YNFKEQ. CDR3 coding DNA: TGTGCCAGCAGCCAAAGGGTTAGCGGGAGCTTGAACAGGCGTGGGGAGCTGTTTTTT. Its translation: CASSQRVSGSLNRRGELFF.